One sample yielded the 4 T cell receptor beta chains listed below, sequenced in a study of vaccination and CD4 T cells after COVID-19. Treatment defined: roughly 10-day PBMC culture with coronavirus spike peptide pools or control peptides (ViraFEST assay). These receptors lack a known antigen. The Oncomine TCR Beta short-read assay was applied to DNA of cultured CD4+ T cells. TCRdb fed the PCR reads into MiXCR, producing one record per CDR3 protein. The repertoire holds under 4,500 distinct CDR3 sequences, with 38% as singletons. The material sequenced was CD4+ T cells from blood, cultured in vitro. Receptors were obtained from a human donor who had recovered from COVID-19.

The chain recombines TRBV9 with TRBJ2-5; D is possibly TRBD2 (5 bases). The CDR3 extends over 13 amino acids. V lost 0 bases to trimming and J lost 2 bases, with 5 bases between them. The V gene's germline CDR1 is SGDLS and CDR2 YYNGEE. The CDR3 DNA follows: TGTGCCAGCAGCGTAGGGACTCAAGAGACCCAGTACTTC. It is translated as CASSVGTQETQYF.

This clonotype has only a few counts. The CDR3 coding sequence is TGTGCCAGCAGTGAAGAGATGGTCTTCTATGGCTACACCTTC. This translates into CASSEEMVFYGYTF. The chain is built from TRBV2 and TRBJ1-2; D is unclear. The CDR3 is 14 amino acids. The V gene's germline CDR1 is SNHLY and CDR2 FYNNEI. V lost 1 base and J 4 bases, leaving 10 bases between the germline ends.

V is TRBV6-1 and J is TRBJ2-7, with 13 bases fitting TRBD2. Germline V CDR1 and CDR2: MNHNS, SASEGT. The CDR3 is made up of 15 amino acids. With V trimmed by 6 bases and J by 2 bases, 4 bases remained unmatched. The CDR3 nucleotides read TGTGCCAGCAGACCCGGACTAGCGGGAGCCTACGAGCAGTACTTC. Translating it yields CASRPGLAGAYEQYF.

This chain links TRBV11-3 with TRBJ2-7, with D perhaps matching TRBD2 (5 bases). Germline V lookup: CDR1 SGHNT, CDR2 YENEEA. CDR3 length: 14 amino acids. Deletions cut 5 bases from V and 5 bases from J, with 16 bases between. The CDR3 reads CASSPTRGGNEQYF. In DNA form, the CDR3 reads TGTGCCAGCAGCCCAACACGCGGAGGAAACGAGCAGTACTTC.